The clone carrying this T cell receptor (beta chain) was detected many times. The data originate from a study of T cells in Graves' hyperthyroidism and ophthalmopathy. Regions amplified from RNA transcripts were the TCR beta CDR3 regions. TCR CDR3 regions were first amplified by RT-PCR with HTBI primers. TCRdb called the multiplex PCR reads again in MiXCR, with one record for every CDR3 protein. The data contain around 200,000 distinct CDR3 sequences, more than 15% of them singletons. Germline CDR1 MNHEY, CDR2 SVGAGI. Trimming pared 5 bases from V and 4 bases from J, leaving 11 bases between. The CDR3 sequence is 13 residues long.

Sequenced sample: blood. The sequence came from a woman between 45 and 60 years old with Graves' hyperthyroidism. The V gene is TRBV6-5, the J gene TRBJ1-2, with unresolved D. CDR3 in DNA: TGTGCCAGCAGTCCCGGCACCTCCTATGGCTACACCTTC. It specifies CASSPGTSYGYTF.